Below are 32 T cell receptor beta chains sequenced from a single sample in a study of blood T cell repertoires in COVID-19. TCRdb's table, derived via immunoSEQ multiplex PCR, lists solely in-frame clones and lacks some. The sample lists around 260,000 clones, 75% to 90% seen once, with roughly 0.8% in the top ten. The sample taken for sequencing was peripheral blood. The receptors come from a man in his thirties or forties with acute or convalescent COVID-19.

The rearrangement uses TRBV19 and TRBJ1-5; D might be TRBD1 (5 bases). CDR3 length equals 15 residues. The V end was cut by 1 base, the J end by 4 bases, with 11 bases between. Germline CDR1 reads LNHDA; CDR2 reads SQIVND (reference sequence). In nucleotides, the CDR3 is TGTGCCAGTAGTATAGGAACAGGTTTTAATCAGCCCCAGCATTTT. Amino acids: CASSIGTGFNQPQHF.

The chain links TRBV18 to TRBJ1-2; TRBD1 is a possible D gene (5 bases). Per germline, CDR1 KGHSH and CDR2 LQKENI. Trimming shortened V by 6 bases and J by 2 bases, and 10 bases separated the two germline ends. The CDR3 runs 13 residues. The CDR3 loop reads CASSNDRNYGYTF. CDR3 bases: TGTGCCAGCTCGAATGACAGAAACTATGGCTACACCTTC.

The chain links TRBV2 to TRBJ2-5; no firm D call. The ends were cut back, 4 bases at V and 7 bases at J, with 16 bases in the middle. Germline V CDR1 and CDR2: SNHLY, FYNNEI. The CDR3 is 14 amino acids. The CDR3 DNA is TGTGCCAGCAGTGGAGTTTCCGTATCTGGGACCCAGTACTTC. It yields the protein CASSGVSVSGTQYF.

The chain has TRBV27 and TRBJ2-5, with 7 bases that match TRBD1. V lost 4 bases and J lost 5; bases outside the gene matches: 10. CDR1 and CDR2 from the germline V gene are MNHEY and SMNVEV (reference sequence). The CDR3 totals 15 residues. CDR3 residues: CASSSSRQGRETQYF. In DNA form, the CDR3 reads TGTGCCAGCAGTTCCAGCAGACAGGGTAGGGAGACCCAGTACTTC.

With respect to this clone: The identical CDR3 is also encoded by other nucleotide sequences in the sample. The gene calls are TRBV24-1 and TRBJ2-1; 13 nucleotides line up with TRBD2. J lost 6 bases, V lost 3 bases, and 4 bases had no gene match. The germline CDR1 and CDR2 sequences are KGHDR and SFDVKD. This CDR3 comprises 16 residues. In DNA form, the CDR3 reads TGTGCCACCAGTGATCCTGGACTAGCGGGGGCCAATGAGCAGTTCTTC. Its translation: CATSDPGLAGANEQFF.

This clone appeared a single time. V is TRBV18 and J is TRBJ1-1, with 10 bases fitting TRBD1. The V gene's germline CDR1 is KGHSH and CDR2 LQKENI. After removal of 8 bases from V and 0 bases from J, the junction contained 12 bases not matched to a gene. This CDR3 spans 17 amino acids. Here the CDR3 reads CASKPTGGNFVNTEAFF. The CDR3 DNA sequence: TGTGCCAGCAAACCGACAGGGGGCAATTTTGTGAACACTGAAGCTTTCTTT.

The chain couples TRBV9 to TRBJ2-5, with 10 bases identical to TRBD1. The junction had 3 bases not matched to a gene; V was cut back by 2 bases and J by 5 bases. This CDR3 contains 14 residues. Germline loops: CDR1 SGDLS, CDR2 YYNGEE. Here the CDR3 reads CASSVDRGQETQYF. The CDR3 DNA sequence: TGTGCCAGCAGCGTCGACAGGGGGCAGGAGACCCAGTACTTC.

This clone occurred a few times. CDR3 loop: CASSFTGLNTEAFF. CDR3 bases: TGTGCCAGCAGTTTTACAGGATTGAACACTGAAGCTTTCTTT. The rearrangement uses TRBV6-2 or TRBV6-3 and TRBJ1-1; D perhaps matches TRBD1 (5 bases). CDR3 length equals 14 residues. Trimming pared 4 bases from V and 0 bases from J, leaving 9 bases between. Germline CDR1 and CDR2: MNHEY and SVGEGT.

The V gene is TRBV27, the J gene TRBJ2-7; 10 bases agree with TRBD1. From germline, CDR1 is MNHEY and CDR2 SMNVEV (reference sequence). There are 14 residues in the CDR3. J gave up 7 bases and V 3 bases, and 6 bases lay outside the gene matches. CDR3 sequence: CASSFLGQGGEQYF. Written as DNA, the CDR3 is TGTGCCAGCAGTTTCCTCGGACAGGGGGGAGAGCAGTACTTC.

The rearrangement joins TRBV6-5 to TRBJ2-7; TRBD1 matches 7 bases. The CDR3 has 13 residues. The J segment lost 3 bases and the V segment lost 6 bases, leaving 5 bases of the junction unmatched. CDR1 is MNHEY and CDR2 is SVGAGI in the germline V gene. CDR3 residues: CASSRGKRYEQYF. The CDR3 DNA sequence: TGTGCCAGCAGCAGGGGGAAGCGCTACGAGCAGTACTTC.

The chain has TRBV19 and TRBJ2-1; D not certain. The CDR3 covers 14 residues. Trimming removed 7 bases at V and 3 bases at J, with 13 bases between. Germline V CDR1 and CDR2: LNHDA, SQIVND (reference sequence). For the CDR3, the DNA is TGTGCCAGTAAGACTGGGTCAAACTACAATGAGCAGTTCTTC. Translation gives CASKTGSNYNEQFF.

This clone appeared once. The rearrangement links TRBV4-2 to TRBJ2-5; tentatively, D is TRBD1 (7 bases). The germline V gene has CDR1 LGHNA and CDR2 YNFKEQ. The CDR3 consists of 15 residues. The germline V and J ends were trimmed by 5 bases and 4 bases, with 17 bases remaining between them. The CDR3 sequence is CASSGGGSRGETQYF. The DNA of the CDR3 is TGTGCCAGCAGCGGAGGGGGCAGCCGAGGAGAGACCCAGTACTTC.

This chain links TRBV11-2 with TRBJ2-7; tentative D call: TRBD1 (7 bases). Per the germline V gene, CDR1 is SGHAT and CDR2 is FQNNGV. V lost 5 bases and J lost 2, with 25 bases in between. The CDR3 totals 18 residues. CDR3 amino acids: CASSPYGRRDSGTYEQYF. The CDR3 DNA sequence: TGTGCCAGCAGCCCATATGGTAGGCGGGACAGCGGAACCTACGAGCAGTACTTC. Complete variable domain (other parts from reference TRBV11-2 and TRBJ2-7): EAGVAQSPRYKIIEKRQSVAFWCNPISGHATLYWYQQILGQGPKLLIQFQNNGVVDDSQLPKDRFSAERLKGVDSTLKIQPAKLEDSAVYLCASSPYGRRDSGTYEQYFGPGTRLTVT.

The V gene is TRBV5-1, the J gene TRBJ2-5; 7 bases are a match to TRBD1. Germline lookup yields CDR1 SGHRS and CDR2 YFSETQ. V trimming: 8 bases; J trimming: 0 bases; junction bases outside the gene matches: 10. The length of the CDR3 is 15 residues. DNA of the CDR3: TGCGCCAGTAGGGGGCCAGACAAGCACCAAGAGACCCAGTACTTC. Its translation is CASRGPDKHQETQYF.

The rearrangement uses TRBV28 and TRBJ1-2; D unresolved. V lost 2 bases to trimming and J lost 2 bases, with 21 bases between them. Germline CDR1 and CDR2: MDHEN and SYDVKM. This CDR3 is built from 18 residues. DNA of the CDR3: TGTGCCAGCAGTTTAATACGGGATTACCTATTAGGGAACTATGGCTACACCTTC. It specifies CASSLIRDYLLGNYGYTF.

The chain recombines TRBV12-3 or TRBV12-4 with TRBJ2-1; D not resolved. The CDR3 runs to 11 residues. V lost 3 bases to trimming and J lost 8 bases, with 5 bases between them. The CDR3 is CASSFLYEQFF. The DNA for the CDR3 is TGTGCCAGCAGTTTCCTATATGAGCAGTTCTTC.

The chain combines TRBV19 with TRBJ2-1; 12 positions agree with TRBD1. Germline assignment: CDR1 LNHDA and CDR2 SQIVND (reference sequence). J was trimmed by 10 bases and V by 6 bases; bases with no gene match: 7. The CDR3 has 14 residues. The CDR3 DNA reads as TGTGCCAGTAGCCGGGACAGGGGGCCGGACGAGCAGTTCTTC. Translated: CASSRDRGPDEQFF.

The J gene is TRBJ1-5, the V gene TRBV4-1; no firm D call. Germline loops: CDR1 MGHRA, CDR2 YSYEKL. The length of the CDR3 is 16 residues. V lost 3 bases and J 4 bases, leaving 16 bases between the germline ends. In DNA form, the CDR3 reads TGCGCCAGCAGCCATAACCCCGACGGAGAAAATCAGCCCCAGCATTTT. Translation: CASSHNPDGENQPQHF.

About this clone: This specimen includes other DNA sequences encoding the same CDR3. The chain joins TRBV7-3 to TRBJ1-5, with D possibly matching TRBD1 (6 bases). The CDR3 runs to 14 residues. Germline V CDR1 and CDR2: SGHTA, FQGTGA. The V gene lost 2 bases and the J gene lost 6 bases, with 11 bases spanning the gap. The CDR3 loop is CASSLGGAGQPQHF. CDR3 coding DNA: TGTGCCAGCAGCTTAGGGGGGGCTGGTCAGCCCCAGCATTTT.

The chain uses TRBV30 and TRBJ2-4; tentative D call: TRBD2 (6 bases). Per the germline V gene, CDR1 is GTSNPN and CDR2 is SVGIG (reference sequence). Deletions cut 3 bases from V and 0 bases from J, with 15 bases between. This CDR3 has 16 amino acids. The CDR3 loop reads CAWRGSGALAKNIQYF. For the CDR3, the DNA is TGTGCCTGGAGAGGTAGCGGAGCGCTAGCCAAAAACATTCAGTACTTC.

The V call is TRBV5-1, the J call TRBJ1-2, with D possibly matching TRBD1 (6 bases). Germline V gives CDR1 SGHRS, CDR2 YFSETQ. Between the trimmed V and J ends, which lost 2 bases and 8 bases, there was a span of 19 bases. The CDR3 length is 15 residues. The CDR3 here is CASSLNRTDLWGYTF. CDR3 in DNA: TGCGCCAGCAGCTTAAATCGGACAGATCTATGGGGCTACACCTTC.

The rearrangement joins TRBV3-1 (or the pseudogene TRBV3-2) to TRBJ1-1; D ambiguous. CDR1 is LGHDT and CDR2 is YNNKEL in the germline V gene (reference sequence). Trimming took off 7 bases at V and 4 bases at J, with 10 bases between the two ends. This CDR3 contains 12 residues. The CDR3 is CASNRRGTEAFF. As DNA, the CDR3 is TGTGCCAGCAACCGCCGGGGCACTGAAGCTTTCTTT.

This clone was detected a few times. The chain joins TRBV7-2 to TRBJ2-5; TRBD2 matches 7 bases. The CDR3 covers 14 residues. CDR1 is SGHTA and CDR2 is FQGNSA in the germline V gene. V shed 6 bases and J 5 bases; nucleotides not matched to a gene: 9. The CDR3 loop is CASSRAGNSETQYF. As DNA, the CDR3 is TGTGCCAGCAGTAGAGCGGGAAACTCCGAGACCCAGTACTTC.

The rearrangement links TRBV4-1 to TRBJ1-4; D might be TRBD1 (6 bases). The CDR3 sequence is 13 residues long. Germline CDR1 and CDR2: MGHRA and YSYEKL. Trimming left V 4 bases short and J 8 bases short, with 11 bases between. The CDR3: CASSRGTPEKLFF. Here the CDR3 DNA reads TGCGCCAGCAGCCGGGGGACACCGGAAAAACTGTTTTTT.

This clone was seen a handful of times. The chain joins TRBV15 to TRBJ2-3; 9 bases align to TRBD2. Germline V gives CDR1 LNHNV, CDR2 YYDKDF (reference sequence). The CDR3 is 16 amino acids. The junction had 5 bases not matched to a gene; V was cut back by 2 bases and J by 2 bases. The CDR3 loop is CATSRKRGALTDTQYF. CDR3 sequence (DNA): TGTGCCACCAGCAGAAAGCGGGGGGCCCTCACAGATACGCAGTATTTT.

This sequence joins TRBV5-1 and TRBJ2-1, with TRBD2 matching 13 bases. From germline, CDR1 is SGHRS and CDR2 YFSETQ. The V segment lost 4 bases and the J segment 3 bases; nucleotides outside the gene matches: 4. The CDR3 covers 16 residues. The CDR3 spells CASSLGTSGNYNEQFF. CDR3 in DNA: TGCGCCAGCAGCCTGGGGACTAGCGGGAACTACAATGAGCAGTTCTTC.

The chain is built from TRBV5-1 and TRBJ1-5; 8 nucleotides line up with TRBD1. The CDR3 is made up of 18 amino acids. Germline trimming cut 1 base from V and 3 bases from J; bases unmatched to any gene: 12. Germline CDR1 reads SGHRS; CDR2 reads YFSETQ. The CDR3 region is CASSLTLTLTGVNQPQHF. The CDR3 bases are TGCGCCAGCAGCTTGACCCTGACCTTGACAGGGGTCAATCAGCCCCAGCATTTT.

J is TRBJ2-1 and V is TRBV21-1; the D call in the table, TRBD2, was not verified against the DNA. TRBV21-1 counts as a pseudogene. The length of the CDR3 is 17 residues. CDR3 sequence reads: CASSQAPAGDLYNEQFF. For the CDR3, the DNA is TGTGCCAGCAGCCAGGCGCCAGCGGGGGACCTATACAATGAGCAGTTCTTC.

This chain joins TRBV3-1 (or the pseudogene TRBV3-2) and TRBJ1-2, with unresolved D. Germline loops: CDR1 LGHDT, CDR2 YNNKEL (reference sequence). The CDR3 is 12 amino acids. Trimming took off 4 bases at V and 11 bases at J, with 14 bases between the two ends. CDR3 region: CASSRLDTGYTF. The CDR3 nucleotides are TGTGCCAGCAGCCGCCTCGACACCGGTTACACCTTC.

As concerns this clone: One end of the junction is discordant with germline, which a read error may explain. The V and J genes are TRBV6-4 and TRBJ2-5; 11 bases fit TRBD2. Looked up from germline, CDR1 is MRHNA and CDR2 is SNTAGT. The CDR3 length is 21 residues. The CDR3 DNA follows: TGTGCCAGCAGAGACTTTAGACAGGGGTTTAGCGGGAGGGCCATTCGGGAGACCCAGTACTTC. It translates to CASRDFRQGFSGRAIRETQYF.

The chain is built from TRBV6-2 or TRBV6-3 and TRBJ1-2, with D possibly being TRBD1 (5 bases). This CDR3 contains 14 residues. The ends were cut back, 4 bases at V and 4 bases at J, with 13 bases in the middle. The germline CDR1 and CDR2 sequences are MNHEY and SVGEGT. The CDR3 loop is CASSSPGRGYGYTF. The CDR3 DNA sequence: TGTGCCAGCAGTTCCCCGGGGAGGGGCTATGGCTACACCTTC.

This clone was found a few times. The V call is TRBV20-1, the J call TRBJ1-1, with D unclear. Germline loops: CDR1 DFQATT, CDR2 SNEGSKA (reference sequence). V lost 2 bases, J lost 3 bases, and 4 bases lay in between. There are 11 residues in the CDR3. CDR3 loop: CSARPDTEAFF. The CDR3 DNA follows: TGCAGTGCTAGACCCGACACTGAAGCTTTCTTT.